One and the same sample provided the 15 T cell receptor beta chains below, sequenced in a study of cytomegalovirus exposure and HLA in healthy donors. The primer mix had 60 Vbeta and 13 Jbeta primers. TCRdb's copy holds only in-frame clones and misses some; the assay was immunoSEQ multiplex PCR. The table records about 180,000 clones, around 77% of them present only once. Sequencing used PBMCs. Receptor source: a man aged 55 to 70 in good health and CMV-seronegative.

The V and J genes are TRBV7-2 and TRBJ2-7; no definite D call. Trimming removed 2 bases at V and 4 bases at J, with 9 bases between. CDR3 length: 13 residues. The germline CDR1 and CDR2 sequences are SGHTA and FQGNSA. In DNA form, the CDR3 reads TGTGCCAGCAGCTTACCCCCTGCGTACGAGCAGTACTTC. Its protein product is CASSLPPAYEQYF.

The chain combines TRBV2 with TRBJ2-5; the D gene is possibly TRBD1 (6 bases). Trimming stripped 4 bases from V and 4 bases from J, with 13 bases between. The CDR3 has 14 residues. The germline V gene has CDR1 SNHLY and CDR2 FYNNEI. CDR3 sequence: CASSVSRGPETQYF. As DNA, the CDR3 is TGTGCCAGCAGTGTAAGCAGGGGACCAGAGACCCAGTACTTC.

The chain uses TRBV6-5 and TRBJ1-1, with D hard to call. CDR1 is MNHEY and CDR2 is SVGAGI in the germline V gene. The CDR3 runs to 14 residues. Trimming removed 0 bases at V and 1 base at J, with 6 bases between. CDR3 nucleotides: TGTGCCAGCAGTTACTCGCCTAAGAACACTGAAGCTTTCTTT. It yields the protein CASSYSPKNTEAFF.

The CDR3 loop is CASSIDPGPSGNEQFF. Here the CDR3 DNA reads TGTGCCAGTAGTATAGATCCCGGGCCTAGCGGGAATGAGCAGTTCTTC. The chain combines TRBV19 with TRBJ2-1; 8 bases fit TRBD2. Germline values: CDR1 LNHDA, CDR2 SQIVND (reference sequence). Trimming at V came to 0 bases and at J to 7 bases, leaving 8 bases not matched to a gene. The CDR3 is 16 amino acids.

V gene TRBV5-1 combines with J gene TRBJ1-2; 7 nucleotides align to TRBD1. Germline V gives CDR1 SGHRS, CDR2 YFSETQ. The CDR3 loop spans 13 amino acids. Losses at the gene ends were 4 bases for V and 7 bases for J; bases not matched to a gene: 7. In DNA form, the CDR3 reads TGCGCCAGCAGCGTAACAGGGGACCGTGGCTACACCTTC. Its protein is CASSVTGDRGYTF.

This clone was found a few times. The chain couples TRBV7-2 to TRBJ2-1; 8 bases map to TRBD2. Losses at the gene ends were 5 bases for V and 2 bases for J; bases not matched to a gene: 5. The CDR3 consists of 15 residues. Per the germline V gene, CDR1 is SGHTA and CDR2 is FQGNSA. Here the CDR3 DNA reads TGTGCCAGCAGCCTTTCTAGCGGGCCCTACAATGAGCAGTTCTTC. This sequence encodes CASSLSSGPYNEQFF.

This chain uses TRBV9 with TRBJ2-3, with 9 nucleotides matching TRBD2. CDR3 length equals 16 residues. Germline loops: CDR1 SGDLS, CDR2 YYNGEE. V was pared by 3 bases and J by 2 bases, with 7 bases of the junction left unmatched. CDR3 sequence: CASSARAGGSTDTQYF. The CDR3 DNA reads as TGTGCCAGCAGCGCCCGGGCGGGAGGGTCCACAGATACGCAGTATTTT.

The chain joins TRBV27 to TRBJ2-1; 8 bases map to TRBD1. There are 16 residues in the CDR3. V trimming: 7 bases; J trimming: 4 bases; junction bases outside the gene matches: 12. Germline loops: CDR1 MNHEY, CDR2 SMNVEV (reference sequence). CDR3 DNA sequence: TGTGCCAGCAATTCGCAGAGGACAGGGCGTTACAATGAGCAGTTCTTC. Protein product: CASNSQRTGRYNEQFF.

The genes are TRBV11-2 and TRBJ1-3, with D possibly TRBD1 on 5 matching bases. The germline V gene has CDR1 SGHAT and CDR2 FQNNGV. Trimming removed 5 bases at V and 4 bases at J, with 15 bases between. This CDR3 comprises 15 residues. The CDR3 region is CASSRGSGEGNTIYF. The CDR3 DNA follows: TGTGCCAGCAGCCGCGGGTCGGGGGAGGGAAACACCATATATTTT.

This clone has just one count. DNA for the CDR3: TGTGCCAGCAGTTGGTCGGGACAGGCTACCTACGAGCAGTACTTC. It translates to CASSWSGQATYEQYF. This chain connects TRBV6-5 to TRBJ2-7, with 8 bases identical to TRBD1. The CDR3 spans 15 residues. Germline loops: CDR1 MNHEY, CDR2 SVGAGI. The trim removed 4 bases at V and 2 bases at J, leaving 7 bases unmatched.

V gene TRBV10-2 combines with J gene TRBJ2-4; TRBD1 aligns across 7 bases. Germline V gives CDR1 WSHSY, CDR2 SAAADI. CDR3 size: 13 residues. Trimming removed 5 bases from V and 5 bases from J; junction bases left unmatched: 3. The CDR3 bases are TGCGCCAGCAGTCCGGACAGGCAAAACATTCAGTACTTC. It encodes CASSPDRQNIQYF.

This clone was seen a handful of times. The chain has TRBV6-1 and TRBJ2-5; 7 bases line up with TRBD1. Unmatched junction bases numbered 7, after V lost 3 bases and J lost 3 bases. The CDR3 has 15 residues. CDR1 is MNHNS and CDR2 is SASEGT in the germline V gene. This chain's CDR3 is CASSEEQGNKETQYF. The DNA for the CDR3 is TGTGCCAGCAGTGAGGAACAGGGGAATAAAGAGACCCAGTACTTC.

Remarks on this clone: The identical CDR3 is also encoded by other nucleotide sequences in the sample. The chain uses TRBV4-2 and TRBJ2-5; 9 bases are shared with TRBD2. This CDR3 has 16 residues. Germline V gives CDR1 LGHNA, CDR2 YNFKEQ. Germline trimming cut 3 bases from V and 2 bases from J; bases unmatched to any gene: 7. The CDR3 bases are TGTGCCAGCAGCCAGGAACGGCTAGCGGGACAAGAGACCCAGTACTTC. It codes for CASSQERLAGQETQYF.

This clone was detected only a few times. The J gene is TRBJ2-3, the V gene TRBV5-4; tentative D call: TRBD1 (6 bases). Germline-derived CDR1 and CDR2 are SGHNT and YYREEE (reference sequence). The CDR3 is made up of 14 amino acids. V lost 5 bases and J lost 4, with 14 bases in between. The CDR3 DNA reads TGTGCCAGCAGTACCATCAGGGGACCAGATACGCAGTATTTT. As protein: CASSTIRGPDTQYF.

Here the CDR3 DNA reads TGTGCCTGGAGAGGGGCAGAAGAGACCCAGTACTTC. This translates into CAWRGAEETQYF. The chain recombines TRBV30 with TRBJ2-5, with TRBD1 as a possible D gene (5 bases). This CDR3 spans 12 amino acids. Germline V CDR1 and CDR2: GTSNPN, SVGIG (reference sequence). Between the trimmed V and J ends, which lost 3 bases and 3 bases, there was a span of 8 bases.